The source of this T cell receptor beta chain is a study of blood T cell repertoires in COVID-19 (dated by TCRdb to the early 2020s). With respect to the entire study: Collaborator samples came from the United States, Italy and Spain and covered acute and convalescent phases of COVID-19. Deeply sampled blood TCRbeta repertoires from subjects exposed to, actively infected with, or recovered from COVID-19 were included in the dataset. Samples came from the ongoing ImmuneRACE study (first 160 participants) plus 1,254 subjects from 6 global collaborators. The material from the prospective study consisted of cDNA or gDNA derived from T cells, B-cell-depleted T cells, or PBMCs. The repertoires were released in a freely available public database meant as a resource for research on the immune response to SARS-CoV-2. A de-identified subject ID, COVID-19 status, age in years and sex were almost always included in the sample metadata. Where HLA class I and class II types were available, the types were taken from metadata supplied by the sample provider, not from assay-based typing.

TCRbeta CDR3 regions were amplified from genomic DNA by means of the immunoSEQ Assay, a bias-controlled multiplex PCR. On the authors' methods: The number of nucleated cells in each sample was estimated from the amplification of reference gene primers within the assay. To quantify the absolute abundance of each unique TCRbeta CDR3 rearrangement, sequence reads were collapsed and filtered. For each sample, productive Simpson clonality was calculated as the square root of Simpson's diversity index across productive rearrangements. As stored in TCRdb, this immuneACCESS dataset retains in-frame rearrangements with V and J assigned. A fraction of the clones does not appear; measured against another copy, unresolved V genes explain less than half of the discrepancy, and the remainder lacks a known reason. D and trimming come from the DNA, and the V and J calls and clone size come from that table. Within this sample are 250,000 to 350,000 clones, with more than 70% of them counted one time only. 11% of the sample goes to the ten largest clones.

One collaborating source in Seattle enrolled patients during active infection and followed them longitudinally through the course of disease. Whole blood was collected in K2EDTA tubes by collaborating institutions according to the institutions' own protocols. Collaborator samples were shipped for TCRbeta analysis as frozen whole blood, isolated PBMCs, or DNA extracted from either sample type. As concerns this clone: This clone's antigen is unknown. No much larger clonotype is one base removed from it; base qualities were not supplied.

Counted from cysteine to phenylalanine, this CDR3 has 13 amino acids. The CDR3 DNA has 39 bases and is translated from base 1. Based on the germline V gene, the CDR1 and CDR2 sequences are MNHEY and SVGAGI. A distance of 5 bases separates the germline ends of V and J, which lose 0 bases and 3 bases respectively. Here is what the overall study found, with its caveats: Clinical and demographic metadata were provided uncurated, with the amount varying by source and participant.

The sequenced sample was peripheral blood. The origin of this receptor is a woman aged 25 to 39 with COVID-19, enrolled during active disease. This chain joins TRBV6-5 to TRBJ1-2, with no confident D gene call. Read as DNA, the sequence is TGTGCCAGCAGTTACTCCCGGGACTATGGCTACACCTTC. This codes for CASSYSRDYGYTF.